One and the same sample provided the 21 T cell receptor beta chains below, sequenced in a study of blood T cell repertoires in COVID-19. The data were produced by immunoSEQ multiplex PCR, yet TCRdb's version contains in-frame clones alone and is incomplete. The data show about 36,000 clones, approximately 80% seen once. The sample consisted of peripheral blood. These TCRs come from a human donor in a cohort sampled during active COVID-19.

The chain combines TRBV19 with TRBJ2-5; a weak D match, TRBD1 (6 bases). Germline V lookup: CDR1 LNHDA, CDR2 SQIVND (reference sequence). The length of the CDR3 is 15 residues. V lost 5 bases and J 0 bases, leaving 13 bases between the germline ends. DNA of the CDR3: TGTGCCAGTAGTCCTCGACAGGCCAACCAAGAGACCCAGTACTTC. It is translated as CASSPRQANQETQYF.

This clone appeared a few times. V gene TRBV30 combines with J gene TRBJ1-6; 10 nucleotides align to TRBD1. This CDR3 spans 17 amino acids. Unmatched junction bases numbered 10, after V lost 2 bases and J lost 6 bases. Per germline, CDR1 GTSNPN and CDR2 SVGIG (reference sequence). CDR3 residues: CAWSRDRGSVGNSPLHF. The CDR3 nucleotides are TGTGCCTGGAGTAGGGACAGGGGATCCGTTGGTAATTCACCCCTCCACTTT.

The chain has TRBV6-4 and TRBJ1-3; 8 bases map to TRBD1. The CDR3 has 16 amino acids. Per germline, CDR1 MRHNA and CDR2 SNTAGT. After removal of 6 bases from V and 4 bases from J, the junction contained 11 bases not matched to a gene. In DNA, the CDR3 is TGTGCCAGCAGGCAACTGGACAGGGCTCCCGGAAACACCATATATTTT. Residues: CASRQLDRAPGNTIYF.

The chain employs TRBV3-1 (or the pseudogene TRBV3-2) and TRBJ1-1, with TRBD1 matching 10 bases. This CDR3 spans 14 amino acids. The germline CDR1 and CDR2 sequences are LGHDT and YNNKEL (reference sequence). The V and J ends lost 10 bases and 1 base, in that order; junction bases with no gene match: 6. The DNA for the CDR3 is TGTGCCACCAGGACAGGGGGATGGAACACTGAAGCTTTCTTT. It specifies CATRTGGWNTEAFF.

The rearrangement joins TRBV6-5 to TRBJ1-1; no firm D call. The CDR3 loop spans 13 amino acids. Germline V gene data show CDR1 as MNHEY and CDR2 as SVGAGI. The germline V and J ends were trimmed by 6 bases and 0 bases, with 8 bases remaining between them. This CDR3 is CASRVSLNTEAFF. As DNA, the CDR3 is TGTGCCAGCAGGGTCAGTTTGAACACTGAAGCTTTCTTT.

A single count supports this clone. The rearrangement uses TRBV7-9 and TRBJ2-1, with unresolved D. This CDR3 region has 13 residues. V lost 5 bases to trimming and J lost 5 bases, with 10 bases between them. Per the germline V gene, CDR1 is SEHNR and CDR2 is FQNEAQ (reference sequence). CDR3 nucleotides: TGTGCCAGCAGCCCAACGCGGAACAATGAGCAGTTCTTC. This gives the protein CASSPTRNNEQFF. Full variable domain (missing parts from reference TRBV7-9 and TRBJ2-1): DTGVSQNPRHKITKRGQNVTFRCDPISEHNRLYWYRQTLGQGPEFLTYFQNEAQLEKSRLLSDRFSAERPKGSFSTLEIQRTEQGDSAMYLCASSPTRNNEQFFGPGTRLTVL.

V gene TRBV11-1 combines with J gene TRBJ2-1; possible D gene TRBD2, 6 bases. The germline CDR1 and CDR2 sequences are SGHAT and FQDESV (reference sequence). The CDR3 totals 16 residues. V lost 3 bases and J lost 7, with 19 bases in between. Here the CDR3 reads CASSLWGDSSKNEQFF. In nucleotides, the CDR3 is TGTGCCAGCAGCTTGTGGGGGGACTCCAGTAAGAATGAGCAGTTCTTC.

This rearrangement joins TRBV21-1 to TRBJ2-7; the D call of TRBD1 is as the table states it, not checked on the DNA. TRBV21-1 is annotated as a pseudogene. The CDR3 consists of 16 residues. The CDR3 protein is CASSVYRDRGSFEQYF. The CDR3 DNA follows: TGTGCCAGCAGCGTATACCGGGACAGAGGGTCTTTCGAGCAGTACTTC.

The V call is TRBV19, the J call TRBJ1-1; 8 positions match TRBD1. Germline CDR1 and CDR2: LNHDA and SQIVND (reference sequence). The V and J ends lost 4 bases and 5 bases, in that order; junction bases with no gene match: 9. The CDR3 consists of 15 residues. The CDR3 nucleotides read TGTGCCAGTAGTACCCGTGGACAGGGTTGGACTGAAGCTTTCTTT. Translating it yields CASSTRGQGWTEAFF.

The rearrangement links TRBV21-1 to TRBJ2-7; the D call in the table, TRBD1, was not verified against the DNA. TRBV21-1 corresponds to a pseudogene. This CDR3 contains 15 residues. The CDR3 coding sequence is TGTGCCAGCAGCAAATACCACCAAGGGGACTACGAGCAGTACTTC. It encodes CASSKYHQGDYEQYF.

V usage is TRBV5-6 and J usage is TRBJ1-4; D might be TRBD1 (6 bases). V was shortened by 4 bases and J by 0 bases, with 10 bases between the two germline ends. Germline assignment: CDR1 SGHDT and CDR2 YYEEEE. The CDR3 is 15 amino acids. CDR3 in DNA: TGTGCCAGCAGCCGGAGACAGGCAACTAATGAAAAACTGTTTTTT. It is translated as CASSRRQATNEKLFF.

The chain couples TRBV18 to TRBJ2-1; no clear D. The CDR3 sequence is 13 residues long. Germline values: CDR1 KGHSH, CDR2 LQKENI. Between the trimmed V and J ends, which lost 3 bases and 6 bases, there was a span of 9 bases. The CDR3 nucleotides read TGTGCCAGCTCACCTTTCGATAGCAATGAGCAGTTCTTC. Protein sequence: CASSPFDSNEQFF.

The chain has TRBV20-1 and TRBJ2-5; TRBD1 might be the D (6 bases). The V and J ends lost 3 bases and 5 bases respectively, with 19 bases between them. The CDR3 consists of 15 residues. Germline loops: CDR1 DFQATT, CDR2 SNEGSKA (reference sequence). CDR3 amino acids: CSASQQQGSRETQYF. The DNA of the CDR3 is TGCAGTGCTAGTCAACAACAGGGTTCGAGGGAGACCCAGTACTTC.

The chain employs TRBV4-3 and TRBJ2-3; D remains ambiguous. The germline V and J ends were trimmed by 5 bases and 2 bases, with 14 bases remaining between them. There are 15 residues in the CDR3. Germline V CDR1 and CDR2: LGHNA, YSLEER. Written as DNA, the CDR3 is TGCGCCAGCAGCGGCCCCCAATACACCACAGATACGCAGTATTTT. This translates into CASSGPQYTTDTQYF.

The CDR3 DNA reads as TGTGCCAGCAGCCCAAGACAGGGGGCGGGAAGCACTGAAGCTTTCTTT. Translation gives CASSPRQGAGSTEAFF. The chain couples TRBV7-9 to TRBJ1-1; 10 nucleotides agree with TRBD1. Germline values: CDR1 SEHNR, CDR2 FQNEAQ (reference sequence). J lost 4 bases, V lost 5 bases, and 10 bases had no gene match. This CDR3 region has 16 residues. The variable domain in full, with the rest retrieved from reference TRBV7-9 and TRBJ1-1, is DTGVSQNPRHKITKRGQNVTFRCDPISEHNRLYWYRQTLGQGPEFLTYFQNEAQLEKSRLLSDRFSAERPKGSFSTLEIQRTEQGDSAMYLCASSPRQGAGSTEAFFGQGTRLTVV.

CDR3 amino acids: CASSQGQGRTGELFF. The CDR3 DNA is TGCGCCAGCAGCCAAGGACAGGGTCGCACCGGGGAGCTGTTTTTT. The chain recombines TRBV4-1 with TRBJ2-2, with 7 bases lining up with TRBD1. The CDR3 has 15 amino acids. From germline, CDR1 is MGHRA and CDR2 YSYEKL. Trimming at V came to 1 base and at J to 4 bases, leaving 3 bases not matched to a gene.

The chain is built from TRBV4-1 and TRBJ2-7; TRBD1 aligns across 7 bases. Germline loops: CDR1 MGHRA, CDR2 YSYEKL. The junction had 11 bases not matched to a gene; V was cut back by 0 bases and J by 3 bases. The CDR3 is 17 residues long. The CDR3 spells CASSQDPAGTANYEQYF. Here the CDR3 DNA reads TGCGCCAGCAGCCAAGATCCCGCCGGGACAGCCAACTACGAGCAGTACTTC.

In this sample, this clone turned up a few times. The chain recombines TRBV10-3 with TRBJ1-5; 9 positions agree with TRBD1. CDR1 and CDR2 (germline): ENHRY, SYGVKD. The CDR3 is 13 amino acids. V was clipped by 11 bases and J by 5 bases; unmatched bases: 7. CDR3 protein: CASTGGSDQPQHF. CDR3 DNA: TGTGCCTCTACAGGGGGCTCGGATCAGCCCCAGCATTTT.

This clone occurred once. This chain links TRBV2 with TRBJ1-2; D gene uncertain. V was clipped by 6 bases and J by 3 bases, with 11 bases between them. Per germline, CDR1 SNHLY and CDR2 FYNNEI. The CDR3 contains 13 residues. Here the CDR3 reads CASSGLTDYGYTF. The CDR3 DNA sequence: TGTGCCAGCAGCGGACTAACGGACTATGGCTACACCTTC.

The chain has TRBV28 and TRBJ1-2; 7 bases map to TRBD1. The CDR3 extends over 16 amino acids. Losses at the gene ends were 6 bases for V and 1 base for J; bases not matched to a gene: 11. CDR1 MDHEN and CDR2 SYDVKM come from the germline V gene. The CDR3 bases are TGTGCCAGCAGAGGGACAGCTATATTAATTAACTATGGCTACACCTTC. Its translation: CASRGTAILINYGYTF.

About this clone itself: The germline gene is not matched at one end of the junction; a read error may be the cause. The J gene is TRBJ2-5, the V gene TRBV7-7; 7 bases are shared with TRBD1. The length of the CDR3 is 18 residues. The germline V gene encodes CDR1 SSHAT and CDR2 FNYEAQ (reference sequence). The CDR3 loop reads CASSLGRSQGKPQETQYF. CDR3 DNA sequence: TGTGCTAGCAGCTTAGGTCGTTCACAGGGGAAACCGCAAGAGACCCAGTACTTC.